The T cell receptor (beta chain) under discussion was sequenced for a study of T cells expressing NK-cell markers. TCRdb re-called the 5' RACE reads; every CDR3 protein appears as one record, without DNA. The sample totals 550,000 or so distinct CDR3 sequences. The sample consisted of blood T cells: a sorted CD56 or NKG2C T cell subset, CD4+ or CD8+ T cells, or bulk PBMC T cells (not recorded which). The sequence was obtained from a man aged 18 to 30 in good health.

This chain's CDR3 is CASSDGGTDTQYF. The rearrangement uses TRBV6-4 and TRBJ2-3. Looked up from germline, CDR1 is MRHNA and CDR2 is SNTAGT. This CDR3 comprises 13 residues.